This T cell receptor beta chain originates from a study of OX40 agonist ivuxolimab in advanced cancers. Germline CDR1 MNHNS, CDR2 SASEGT. After removal of 8 bases from V and 4 bases from J, the junction contained 11 bases not matched to a gene. The CDR3 sequence is 15 residues long. TCRdb's copy holds only in-frame clones and misses some; the assay was immunoSEQ multiplex PCR. The sample lists about 69,000 clones, 90% occurring once. The sequencing used CD4+ or CD8+ T cells sorted from blood, collected in a trial of the OX40 agonist ivuxolimab. The chain recombines TRBV6-1 with TRBJ2-3; the match to TRBD2 covers 8 bases. The clonotype originates from an adult with an advanced solid tumor such as melanoma, head and neck, liver or kidney cancer. As DNA, the CDR3 is TGTGCCAGCGGGGAAGGAGCGGGAGTTTCAGATACGCAGTATTTT. Its protein is CASGEGAGVSDTQYF.